Sequencing of this T cell receptor beta chain was carried out in a study of blood T cells in healthy people across ages. Study context: Every two T cells gave about one barcoded beta molecule via template switching. General study findings and limits: Age advanced and TCR beta diversity per million T cells fell, roughly linearly.

This clonotype was seen repeatedly, ten times or more. Its specificity is not known. The CDR3 extends over 17 amino acids. V dropped 3 bases and J dropped 5; count of bases not matched to a gene: 17. Germline values: CDR1 DFQATT, CDR2 SNEGSKA (reference sequence). A sample-barcoded 5' primer and a J-beta primer mix were used in a second PCR of roughly 6 to 11 cycles. One entry per CDR3 protein results from TCRdb running MiXCR on the 5' RACE reads. Among 1.4 million or so distinct CDR3 sequences listed, roughly two fifths were seen once. The receptor was derived from a woman in her late teens or twenties in good health. The chain has TRBV20-1 and TRBJ2-5; 8 bases match TRBD2. Specimen: blood. CDR3 in DNA: TGCAGTGCTAGGACCCCAATGGCGGGAGGTGATTTGGAGACCCAGTACTTC. Protein: CSARTPMAGGDLETQYF.